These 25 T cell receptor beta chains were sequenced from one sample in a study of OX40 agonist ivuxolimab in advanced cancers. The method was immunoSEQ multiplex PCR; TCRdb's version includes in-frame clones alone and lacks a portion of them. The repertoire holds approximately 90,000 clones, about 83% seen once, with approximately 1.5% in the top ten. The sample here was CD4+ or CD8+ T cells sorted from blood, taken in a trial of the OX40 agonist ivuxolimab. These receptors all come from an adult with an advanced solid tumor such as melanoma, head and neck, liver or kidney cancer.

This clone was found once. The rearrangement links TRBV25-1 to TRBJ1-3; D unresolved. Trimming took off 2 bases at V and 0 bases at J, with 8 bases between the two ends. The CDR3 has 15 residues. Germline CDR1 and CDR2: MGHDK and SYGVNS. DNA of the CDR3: TGTGCCAGCAGTGAAGCGAGCCTCTCTGGAAACACCATATATTTT. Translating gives CASSEASLSGNTIYF.

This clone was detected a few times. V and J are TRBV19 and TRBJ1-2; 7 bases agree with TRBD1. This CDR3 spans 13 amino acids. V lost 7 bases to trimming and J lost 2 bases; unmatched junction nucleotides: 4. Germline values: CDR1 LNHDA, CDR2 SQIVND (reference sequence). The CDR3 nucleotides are TGTGCCAGTACTAAGGGACAGAACTATGGCTACACCTTC. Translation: CASTKGQNYGYTF.

The CDR3 DNA follows: TGTGCCAGCAGCCCCGGGACAGAGAAGACCCAGTACTTC. Translating gives CASSPGTEKTQYF. The chain recombines TRBV7-3 with TRBJ2-5; 7 positions match TRBD1. The CDR3 contains 13 residues. Germline CDR1 reads SGHTA; CDR2 reads FQGTGA. Unmatched junction bases numbered 6, after V lost 5 bases and J lost 6 bases.

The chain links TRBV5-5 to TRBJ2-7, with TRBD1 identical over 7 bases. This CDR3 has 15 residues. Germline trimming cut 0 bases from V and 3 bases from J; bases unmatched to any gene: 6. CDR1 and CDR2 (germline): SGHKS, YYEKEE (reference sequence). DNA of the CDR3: TGTGCCAGCAGCTTGGAAAGGGGGCAGATCTACGAGCAGTACTTC. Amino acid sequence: CASSLERGQIYEQYF.

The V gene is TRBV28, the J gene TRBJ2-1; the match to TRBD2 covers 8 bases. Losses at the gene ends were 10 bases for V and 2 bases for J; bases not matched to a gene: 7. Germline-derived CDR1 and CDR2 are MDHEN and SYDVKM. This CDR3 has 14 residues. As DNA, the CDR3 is TGTGCCACCCTTAGCGGGAAAACCTACAATGAGCAGTTCTTC. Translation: CATLSGKTYNEQFF.

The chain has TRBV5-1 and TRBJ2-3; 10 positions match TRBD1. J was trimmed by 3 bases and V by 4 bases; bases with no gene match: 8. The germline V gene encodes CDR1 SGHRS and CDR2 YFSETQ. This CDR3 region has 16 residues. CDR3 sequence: CASSPRTGGGTDTQYF. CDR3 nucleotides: TGCGCCAGCAGCCCACGGACAGGGGGAGGGACAGATACGCAGTATTTT. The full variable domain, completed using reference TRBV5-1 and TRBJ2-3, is KAGVTQTPRYLIKTRGQQVTLSCSPISGHRSVSWYQQTPGQGLQFLFEYFSETQRNKGNFPGRFSGRQFSNSRSEMNVSTLELGDSALYLCASSPRTGGGTDTQYFGPGTRLTVL.

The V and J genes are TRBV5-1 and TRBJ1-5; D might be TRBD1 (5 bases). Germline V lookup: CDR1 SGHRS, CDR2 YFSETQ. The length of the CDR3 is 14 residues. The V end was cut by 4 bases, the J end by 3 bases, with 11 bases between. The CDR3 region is CASSRGDDNQPQHF. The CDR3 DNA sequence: TGCGCCAGCAGCCGGGGGGACGACAATCAGCCCCAGCATTTT.

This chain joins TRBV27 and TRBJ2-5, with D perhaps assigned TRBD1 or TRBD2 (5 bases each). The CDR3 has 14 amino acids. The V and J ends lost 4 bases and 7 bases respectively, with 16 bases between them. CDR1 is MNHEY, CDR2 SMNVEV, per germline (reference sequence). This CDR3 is CASSSWGGGSTQYF. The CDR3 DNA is TGTGCCAGCAGTTCCTGGGGTGGGGGTTCGACCCAGTACTTC.

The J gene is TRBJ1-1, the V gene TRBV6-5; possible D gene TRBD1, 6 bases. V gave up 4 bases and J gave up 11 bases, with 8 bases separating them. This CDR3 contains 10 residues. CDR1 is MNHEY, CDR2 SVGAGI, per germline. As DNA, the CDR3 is TGTGCCAGCAGTTCCCAGGGGGCTTTCTTT. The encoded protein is CASSSQGAFF.

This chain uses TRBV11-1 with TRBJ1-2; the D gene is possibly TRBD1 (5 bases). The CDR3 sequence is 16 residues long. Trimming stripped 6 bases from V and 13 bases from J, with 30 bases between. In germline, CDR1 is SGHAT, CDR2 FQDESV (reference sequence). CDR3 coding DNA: TGTGCCAGCAGTCAACCCGAGGCGGGGATCCAGGGTACAAGCACCTTC. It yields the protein CASSQPEAGIQGTSTF.

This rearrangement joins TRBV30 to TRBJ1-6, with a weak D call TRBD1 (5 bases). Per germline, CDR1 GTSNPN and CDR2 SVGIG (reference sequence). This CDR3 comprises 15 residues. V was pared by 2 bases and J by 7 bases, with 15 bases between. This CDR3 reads CAWSSWDGPNSPLHF. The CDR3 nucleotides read TGTGCCTGGAGTTCATGGGACGGACCAAATTCACCCCTCCACTTT.

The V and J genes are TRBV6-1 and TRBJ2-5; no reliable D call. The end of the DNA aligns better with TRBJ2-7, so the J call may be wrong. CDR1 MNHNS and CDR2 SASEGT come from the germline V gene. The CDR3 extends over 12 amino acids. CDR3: CASSERVSEQYF. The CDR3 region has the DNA TGTGCCAGCAGTGAACGGGTAAGCGAGCAGTACTTC.

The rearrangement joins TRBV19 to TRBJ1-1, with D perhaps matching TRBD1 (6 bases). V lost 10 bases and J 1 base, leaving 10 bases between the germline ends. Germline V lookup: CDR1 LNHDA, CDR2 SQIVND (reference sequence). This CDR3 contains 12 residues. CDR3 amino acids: CAITDRNTEAFF. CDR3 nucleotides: TGTGCCATAACGGACAGGAACACTGAAGCTTTCTTT.

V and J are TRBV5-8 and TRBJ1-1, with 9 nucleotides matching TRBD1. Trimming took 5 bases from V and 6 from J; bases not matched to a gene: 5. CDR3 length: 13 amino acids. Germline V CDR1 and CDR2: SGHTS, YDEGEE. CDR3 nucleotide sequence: TGTGCCAGCAGGGACAGGGGAAAGTCTGAAGCTTTCTTT. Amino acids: CASRDRGKSEAFF. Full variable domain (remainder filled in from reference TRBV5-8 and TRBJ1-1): EAGVTQSPTHLIKTRGQQATLRCSPISGHTSVYWYQQALGLGLQFLLWYDEGEERNRGNFPPRFSGRQFPNYSSELNVNALELEDSALYLCASRDRGKSEAFFGQGTRLTVV.

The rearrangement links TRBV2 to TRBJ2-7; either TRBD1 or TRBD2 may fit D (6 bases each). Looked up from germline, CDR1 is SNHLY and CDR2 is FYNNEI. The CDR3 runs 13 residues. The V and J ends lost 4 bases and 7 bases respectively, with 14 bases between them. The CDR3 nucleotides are TGTGCCAGCAGTGTTCCCGGGGGCCGTGAGCAGTACTTC. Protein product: CASSVPGGREQYF.

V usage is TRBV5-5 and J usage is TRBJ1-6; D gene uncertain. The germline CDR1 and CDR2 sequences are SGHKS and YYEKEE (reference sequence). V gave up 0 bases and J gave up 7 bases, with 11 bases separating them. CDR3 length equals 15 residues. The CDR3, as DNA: TGTGCCAGCAGCTTGGGGGCACTTGACAATTCACCCCTCCACTTT. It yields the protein CASSLGALDNSPLHF.

The CDR3 sequence: CASSPQGTGELFF. Written as DNA, the CDR3 is TGTGCCAGCTCACCACAAGGCACCGGGGAGCTGTTTTTT. The V and J genes are TRBV18 and TRBJ2-2; D unclear. CDR3 length: 13 residues. V lost 1 base and J lost 4, with 4 bases in between. Germline V gives CDR1 KGHSH, CDR2 LQKENI.

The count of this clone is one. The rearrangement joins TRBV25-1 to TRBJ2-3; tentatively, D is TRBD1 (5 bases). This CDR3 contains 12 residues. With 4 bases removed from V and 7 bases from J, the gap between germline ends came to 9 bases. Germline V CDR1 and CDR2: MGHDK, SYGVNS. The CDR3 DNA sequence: TGTGCCAGCAGTGGAACAGGTTATACGCAGTATTTT. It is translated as CASSGTGYTQYF.

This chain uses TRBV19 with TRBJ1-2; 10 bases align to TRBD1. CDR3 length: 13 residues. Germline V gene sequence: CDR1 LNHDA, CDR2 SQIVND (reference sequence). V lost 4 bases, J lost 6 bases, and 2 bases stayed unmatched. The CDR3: CASSTGTGDGYTF. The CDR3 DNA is TGTGCCAGTAGTACCGGGACAGGGGATGGCTACACCTTC. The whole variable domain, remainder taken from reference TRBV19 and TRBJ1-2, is DGGITQSPKYLFRKEGQNVTLSCEQNLNHDAMYWYRQDPGQGLRLIYYSQIVNDFQKGDIAEGYSVSREKKESFPLTVTSAQKNPTAFYLCASSTGTGDGYTFGSGTRLTVV.

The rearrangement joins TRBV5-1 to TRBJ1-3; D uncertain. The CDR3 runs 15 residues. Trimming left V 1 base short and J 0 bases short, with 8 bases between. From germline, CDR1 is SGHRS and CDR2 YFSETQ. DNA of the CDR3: TGCGCCAGCAGCTTGACGGCGGGCTCTGGAAACACCATATATTTT. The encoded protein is CASSLTAGSGNTIYF.

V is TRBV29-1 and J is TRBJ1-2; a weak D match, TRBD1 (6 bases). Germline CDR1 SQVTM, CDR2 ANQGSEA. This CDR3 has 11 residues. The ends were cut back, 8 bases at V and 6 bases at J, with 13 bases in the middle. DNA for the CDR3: TGCAGCTACAGGGTCGTCGATGGCTACACCTTC. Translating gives CSYRVVDGYTF.

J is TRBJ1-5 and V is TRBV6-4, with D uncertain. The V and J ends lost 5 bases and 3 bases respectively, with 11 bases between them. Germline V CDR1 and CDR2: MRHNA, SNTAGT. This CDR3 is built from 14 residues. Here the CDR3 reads CASSPTQNNQPQHF. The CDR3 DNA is TGTGCCAGCAGTCCTACCCAAAACAATCAGCCCCAGCATTTT.

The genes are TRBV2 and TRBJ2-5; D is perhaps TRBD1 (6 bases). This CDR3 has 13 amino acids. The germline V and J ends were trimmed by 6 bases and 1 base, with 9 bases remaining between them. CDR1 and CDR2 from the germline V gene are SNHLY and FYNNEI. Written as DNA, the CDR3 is TGTGCCAGCAGGGGGACACTCCAAGAGACCCAGTACTTC. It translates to CASRGTLQETQYF. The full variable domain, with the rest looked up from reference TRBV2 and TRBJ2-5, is EPEVTQTPSHQVTQMGQEVILRCVPISNHLYFYWYRQILGQKVEFLVSFYNNEISEKSEIFDDQFSVERPDGSNFTLKIRSTKLEDSAMYFCASRGTLQETQYFGPGTRLLVL.

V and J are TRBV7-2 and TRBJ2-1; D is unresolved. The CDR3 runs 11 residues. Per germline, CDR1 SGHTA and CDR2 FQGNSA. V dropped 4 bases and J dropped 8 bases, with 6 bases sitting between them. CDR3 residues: CASSSFDEQFF. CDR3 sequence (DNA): TGTGCCAGCAGCTCGTTCGATGAGCAGTTCTTC.

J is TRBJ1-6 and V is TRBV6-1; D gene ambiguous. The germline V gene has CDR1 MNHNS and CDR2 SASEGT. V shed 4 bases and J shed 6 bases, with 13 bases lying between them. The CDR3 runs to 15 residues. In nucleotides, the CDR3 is TGTGCCAGCAGTGGGAGGAAGGGCCCTAATTCACCCCTCCACTTT. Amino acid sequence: CASSGRKGPNSPLHF.